This T cell receptor beta chain was captured in a study of sequential checkpoint blockade in melanoma. At the level of the study: After both sequences, patients received maintenance nivolumab.

Assay: immunoSEQ multiplex PCR; the TCRdb copy retains only in-frame clones and omits some. The sample has thousands of clones, more than 75% seen once; the top ten hold over 12%. Treatment noted: randomized to nivolumab then ipilimumab (arm A) or the reverse (arm B). The CDR3 is 15 amino acids. The trim removed 2 bases at V and 3 bases at J, leaving 6 bases unmatched. Germline-derived CDR1 and CDR2 are SGHTS and YDEGEE. The sequence was collected from a human donor with melanoma. This sequence joins TRBV5-8 and TRBJ2-7, with 9 bases lining up with TRBD1. Source: CD8+ T cells sorted from blood (inferred from file names), taken from a patient given nivolumab and ipilimumab in sequence. The chain's CDR3 is CASSFRDREGYEQYF. CDR3 nucleotide sequence: TGTGCCAGCAGCTTCCGGGACAGGGAAGGCTACGAGCAGTACTTC.